A single sample is the source of the 30 T cell receptor beta chains below, sequenced in a study of graft-versus-host responses after intestinal transplantation. The method was immunoSEQ multiplex PCR; TCRdb's version includes in-frame clones alone and lacks a portion of them. The table has roughly 99,000 clones, 86% seen once. The sequencing here drew on PBMCs, taken 255 days after intestinal transplant. These receptors were obtained from a human patient who received an intestinal transplant, so some T cells may come from the graft donor.

This clone was recorded once. The V gene is TRBV7-3, the J gene TRBJ2-2; tentative D call: TRBD2 (6 bases). The germline gives CDR1 SGHTA, CDR2 FQGTGA. Trimming left V 2 bases short and J 0 bases short, with 7 bases between. This CDR3 has 15 amino acids. This chain's CDR3 is CASSLPGANTGELFF. DNA of the CDR3: TGTGCCAGCAGCTTACCGGGGGCGAACACCGGGGAGCTGTTTTTT.

J is TRBJ2-1 and V is TRBV5-6, with D uncertain. Looked up from germline, CDR1 is SGHDT and CDR2 is YYEEEE. The CDR3 extends over 17 amino acids. V was pared by 2 bases and J by 5 bases, with 20 bases between. CDR3 nucleotides: TGTGCCAGCAGCTTTTTCCACTCGAGGCGAATTGACAATGAGCAGTTCTTC. Its protein is CASSFFHSRRIDNEQFF. Using reference TRBV5-6 and TRBJ2-1 for the parts outside the CDR3, the full variable domain is DAGVTQSPTHLIKTRGQQVTLRCSPKSGHDTVSWYQQALGQGPQFIFQYYEEEERQRGNFPDRFSGHQFPNYSSELNVNALLLGDSALYLCASSFFHSRRIDNEQFFGPGTRLTVL.

This chain connects TRBV5-1 to TRBJ1-1; no reliable D call. Trimming took 0 bases from V and 1 from J, leaving 13 bases between them. CDR1 and CDR2 from the germline V gene are SGHRS and YFSETQ. This CDR3 spans 16 amino acids. The CDR3 here is CASSLVQNRRNTEAFF. In DNA form, the CDR3 reads TGCGCCAGCAGCTTGGTGCAGAATCGACGGAACACTGAAGCTTTCTTT.

This clone was seen more than once but under ten times. V is TRBV7-9 and J is TRBJ1-3, with TRBD1 matching 7 bases. This CDR3 is built from 14 residues. Trimming at V came to 6 bases and at J to 1 base, leaving 3 bases not matched to a gene. Germline CDR1 SEHNR, CDR2 FQNEAQ (reference sequence). The CDR3 region is CASSIQGSGNTIYF. CDR3 bases: TGTGCCAGCAGTATACAGGGGTCTGGAAACACCATATATTTT.

The chain recombines TRBV13 with TRBJ2-3; perhaps TRBD2 as D (7 bases). Germline V gene lookup returns CDR1 PRHDT and CDR2 FYEKMQ (reference sequence). V was clipped by 4 bases and J by 7 bases, with 15 bases between them. This CDR3 has 14 amino acids. CDR3 bases: TGTGCCAGCAGCTCAACCGCGGGGGCCAATACGCAGTATTTT. Its protein is CASSSTAGANTQYF.

The rearrangement joins TRBV28 to TRBJ2-3, with 12 bases that match TRBD1. The CDR3 contains 15 residues. Trimming took 4 bases from V and 6 from J; bases not matched to a gene: 5. Germline-derived CDR1 and CDR2 are MDHEN and SYDVKM. For the CDR3, the DNA is TGTGCCAGCAGTTGGGGACAGGGGGCGTCCGATACGCAGTATTTT. Protein sequence: CASSWGQGASDTQYF.

Only a few counts were recorded for this clone. This rearrangement joins TRBV10-3 to TRBJ1-2, with TRBD1 matching 9 bases. The germline CDR1 and CDR2 sequences are ENHRY and SYGVKD. V shed 0 bases, J shed 4 bases, and the junction held 3 bases outside the gene matches. This CDR3 region has 15 residues. The CDR3: CAISESTGGGYGYTF. CDR3 DNA sequence: TGTGCCATCAGTGAGTCGACAGGGGGTGGCTATGGCTACACCTTC.

This clone appeared a few times. The CDR3: CASSPEQVQNTEAFF. DNA for the CDR3: TGTGCCAGCTCACCAGAGCAGGTCCAGAACACTGAAGCTTTCTTT. The J gene is TRBJ1-1, the V gene TRBV18; no definite D call. Germline V lookup: CDR1 KGHSH, CDR2 LQKENI. Trimming stripped 2 bases from V and 1 base from J, with 11 bases between. This CDR3 contains 15 residues.

The chain is built from TRBV5-1 and TRBJ2-3; D is uncertain. The germline V gene encodes CDR1 SGHRS and CDR2 YFSETQ. This CDR3 has 14 amino acids. Trimming took 2 bases from V and 0 from J, leaving 7 bases between them. CDR3 loop: CASSFQVSTDTQYF. CDR3 coding DNA: TGCGCCAGCAGCTTTCAGGTTAGCACAGATACGCAGTATTTT.

Remarks on this clone: One end of the junction fails to match germline, which may point to a read error. The rearrangement links TRBV7-2 to TRBJ1-3; perhaps TRBD1 as D (6 bases). Germline lookup yields CDR1 SGHTA and CDR2 FQGNSA. CDR3 length: 15 residues. The CDR3 sequence: CASSSPGGSRNTIYF. The DNA of the CDR3 is TGTGCCAGCAGCTCTCCGGGGGGCTCTAGAAACACCATATATTTT.

The chain uses TRBV10-3 and TRBJ2-7; D might be TRBD1 or TRBD2, each matching 6 bases. This CDR3 has 14 residues. Germline CDR1 ENHRY, CDR2 SYGVKD. Trimming shortened V by 3 bases and J by 0 bases, and 9 bases separated the two germline ends. The CDR3 loop is CAISDGGLSYEQYF. The CDR3 DNA is TGTGCCATCAGTGACGGGGGCCTCTCCTACGAGCAGTACTTC.

V gene TRBV29-1 combines with J gene TRBJ2-1; D may be TRBD2 (5 bases). V was clipped by 7 bases and J by 1 base, with 11 bases between them. The CDR3 has 13 amino acids. CDR1 SQVTM and CDR2 ANQGSEA come from the germline V gene. CDR3 loop: CSAPGLSYNEQFF. As DNA, the CDR3 is TGCAGCGCCCCTGGACTTTCCTACAATGAGCAGTTCTTC.

Remarks on this clone: An end of the junction differs from the germline gene, which may be a read error. This CDR3 is also generated by other DNA sequences in the sample. The chain has TRBV2 and TRBJ1-5; 7 nucleotides agree with TRBD1. Germline CDR1 reads SNHLY; CDR2 reads FYNNEI. This CDR3 contains 17 residues. CDR3 sequence: CASSSYGTDYSNQPQHF. The CDR3 bases are TGTGCCAGCAGTTCTTATGGGACAGATTATAGCAATCAGCCTCAGCATTTT.

V and J are TRBV5-1 and TRBJ1-1, with D possibly matching TRBD1 (6 bases). V lost 0 bases, J lost 10 bases, and 16 bases lay in between. Germline CDR1 is SGHRS and CDR2 is YFSETQ. The CDR3 consists of 14 residues. CDR3 sequence: CASSLDRASSIAFF. DNA for the CDR3: TGCGCCAGCAGCTTGGACAGGGCAAGCAGTATAGCTTTCTTT. The full variable domain, rest sourced from reference TRBV5-1 and TRBJ1-1, is KAGVTQTPRYLIKTRGQQVTLSCSPISGHRSVSWYQQTPGQGLQFLFEYFSETQRNKGNFPGRFSGRQFSNSRSEMNVSTLELGDSALYLCASSLDRASSIAFFGQGTRLTVV.

This chain links TRBV15 with TRBJ1-4, with D possibly TRBD1 on 5 matching bases. The ends were cut back, 0 bases at V and 8 bases at J, with 16 bases in the middle. Germline values: CDR1 LNHNV, CDR2 YYDKDF (reference sequence). The CDR3 is 16 amino acids. The CDR3 protein is CATSRDGGRGGEKLFF. The CDR3 DNA is TGTGCCACCAGCAGAGATGGTGGTAGGGGAGGGGAAAAACTGTTTTTT.

This clone was observed a single time. This chain joins TRBV7-9 and TRBJ2-7; tentatively, D is TRBD2 (5 bases). Per germline, CDR1 SEHNR and CDR2 FQNEAQ (reference sequence). V was trimmed by 1 base and J by 1 base, leaving 14 bases between them. There are 16 residues in the CDR3. The CDR3 DNA reads as TGTGCCAGCAGCTTAGGGGCGTGGACTGGATCCTACGAGCAGTACTTC. Translation gives CASSLGAWTGSYEQYF.

The rearrangement joins TRBV11-3 to TRBJ2-3; 7 positions agree with TRBD2. Germline loops: CDR1 SGHNT, CDR2 YENEEA. J lost 2 bases, V lost 3 bases, and 5 bases had no gene match. This CDR3 contains 15 residues. The CDR3 coding sequence is TGTGCCAGCAGCTTTGCGGGGGAACCCACAGATACGCAGTATTTT. Protein: CASSFAGEPTDTQYF.

This chain connects TRBV15 to TRBJ1-2, with D possibly TRBD1 on 6 matching bases. This CDR3 spans 15 amino acids. Germline CDR1 reads LNHNV; CDR2 reads YYDKDF (reference sequence). Between the trimmed V and J ends, which lost 4 bases and 4 bases, there was a span of 16 bases. This CDR3 reads CATSTTGGEVYGYTF. CDR3 bases: TGTGCCACCAGCACGACGGGGGGCGAGGTCTATGGCTACACCTTC.

The chain carries TRBV6-1 and TRBJ2-1, with D maybe TRBD1 (5 bases). Trimming removed 2 bases at V and 8 bases at J, with 16 bases between. The CDR3 totals 15 residues. In germline, CDR1 is MNHNS, CDR2 SASEGT. The CDR3 region is CASSESPGQGHEQFF. CDR3 bases: TGTGCCAGCAGTGAATCCCCCGGGCAGGGCCATGAGCAGTTCTTC.

This sequence joins TRBV28 and TRBJ1-4; D call uncertain. Germline CDR1 and CDR2: MDHEN and SYDVKM. V lost 3 bases and J lost 6, with 14 bases in between. This CDR3 has 15 amino acids. The chain's CDR3 is CASSLDLGRDEKLFF. CDR3 coding DNA: TGTGCCAGCAGTTTGGACTTGGGGAGGGATGAAAAACTGTTTTTT.

This rearrangement joins TRBV9 to TRBJ2-1; D is unresolved. CDR3 length: 13 residues. Germline values: CDR1 SGDLS, CDR2 YYNGEE. V was pared by 1 base and J by 10 bases, with 12 bases between. Here the CDR3 DNA reads TGTGCCAGCAGCGTAATCTTAGGTGGCGAGCAGTTCTTC. It translates to CASSVILGGEQFF.

This clone has only a few counts. This CDR3 is CAIPAFWGGRETQYF. CDR3 in DNA: TGTGCCATCCCAGCCTTTTGGGGTGGTCGGGAGACCCAGTACTTC. The chain links TRBV28 to TRBJ2-5; no clear D gene. Trimming stripped 10 bases from V and 5 bases from J, with 23 bases between. Germline assignment: CDR1 MDHEN and CDR2 SYDVKM. The CDR3 consists of 15 residues.

In its sample, this clone was seen once. The rearrangement uses TRBV5-4 and TRBJ1-2; 10 nucleotides align to TRBD1. The germline V gene encodes CDR1 SGHNT and CDR2 YYREEE (reference sequence). J lost 6 bases, V lost 0 bases, and 2 bases had no gene match. This CDR3 spans 14 amino acids. DNA of the CDR3: TGTGCCAGCAGCTTGGCCGGGACAGGGGATGGCTACACCTTC. Protein: CASSLAGTGDGYTF.

This chain links TRBV5-4 with TRBJ1-1; D possibly corresponds to TRBD1 (5 bases). Deletions cut 4 bases from V and 1 base from J, with 14 bases between. This CDR3 has 15 amino acids. Germline V lookup: CDR1 SGHNT, CDR2 YYREEE (reference sequence). This chain's CDR3 is CASSPDGAGNTEAFF. The CDR3 DNA sequence: TGTGCCAGCAGCCCCGACGGGGCGGGGAACACTGAAGCTTTCTTT.

The chain has TRBV6-6 and TRBJ1-4; 10 bases match TRBD1. CDR1 and CDR2 from the germline V gene are MNHNY and SVGAGI (reference sequence). The CDR3 totals 14 residues. With 4 bases clipped from V and 7 bases from J, the junction kept 3 bases outside the gene matches. The CDR3 DNA reads as TGTGCCAGCAGTTCGGGACAGGGGTTTGAAAAACTGTTTTTT. This gives the protein CASSSGQGFEKLFF.

The V gene is TRBV27, the J gene TRBJ1-1; 10 bases map to TRBD1. Losses at the gene ends were 3 bases for V and 1 base for J; bases not matched to a gene: 2. The CDR3 has 15 residues. Germline CDR1 MNHEY, CDR2 SMNVEV (reference sequence). DNA of the CDR3: TGTGCCAGCAGTTTGGGGACAGGGGAGAACACTGAAGCTTTCTTT. This encodes CASSLGTGENTEAFF.

The J gene is TRBJ1-5, the V gene TRBV5-1; D perhaps matches TRBD1 (5 bases). The CDR3 has 14 residues. The ends were cut back, 0 bases at V and 6 bases at J, with 10 bases in the middle. Looked up from germline, CDR1 is SGHRS and CDR2 is YFSETQ. CDR3 nucleotides: TGCGCCAGCAGCTTGGAAGGGGCGGGTCAGCCCCAGCATTTT. It translates to CASSLEGAGQPQHF.

The chain links TRBV19 to TRBJ2-6; TRBD1 matches at 10 bases. From germline, CDR1 is LNHDA and CDR2 SQIVND (reference sequence). The CDR3 length is 18 residues. Trimming cost V 5 bases and J 2 bases; bases outside gene matches: 9. CDR3 residues: CASSAGQGNGPGANVLTF. As DNA, the CDR3 is TGTGCCAGTAGTGCGGGACAGGGGAATGGGCCTGGGGCCAACGTCCTGACTTTC.

The chain couples TRBV5-5 to TRBJ2-7, with TRBD2 matching 7 bases. The V gene end was trimmed by 0 bases and the J gene end by 2 bases; junction bases not matched to a gene: 17. This CDR3 spans 19 amino acids. CDR1 is SGHKS and CDR2 is YYEKEE in the germline V gene (reference sequence). CDR3: CASSLAFQIHGTTAYEQYF. CDR3 bases: TGTGCCAGCAGCTTGGCGTTCCAAATCCACGGGACTACAGCCTACGAGCAGTACTTC. The full variable domain, with the rest looked up from reference TRBV5-5 and TRBJ2-7, is DAGVTQSPTHLIKTRGQQVTLRCSPISGHKSVSWYQQVLGQGPQFIFQYYEKEERGRGNFPDRFSARQFPNYSSELNVNALLLGDSALYLCASSLAFQIHGTTAYEQYFGPGTRLTVT.

The V gene is TRBV29-1, the J gene TRBJ2-1; D is perhaps TRBD2 (5 bases). The CDR3 is 14 residues long. Germline values: CDR1 SQVTM, CDR2 ANQGSEA. The ends were cut back, 7 bases at V and 0 bases at J, with 13 bases in the middle. The CDR3 region has the DNA TGCAGCGGGGCGAGAGGGAGCTCCTACAATGAGCAGTTCTTC. Its protein product is CSGARGSSYNEQFF.